This T cell receptor (beta chain) was sequenced during a study of technical replicates of blood from a handful of donors. There are 14 residues in the CDR3. The V segment lost 5 bases and the J segment 4 bases; nucleotides outside the gene matches: 5. Germline-derived CDR1 and CDR2 are SEHNR and FQNEAQ (reference sequence). Some clones are missing from TCRdb's copy, which holds only in-frame ones; the method was immunoSEQ multiplex PCR. The table shows 80,000 to 95,000 clones, with about 94% occurring only once. The gene calls are TRBV7-9 and TRBJ1-2; 9 bases align to TRBD1. The clonotype comes from a human donor in good health. Sequencing used T cells isolated from PBMCs. The CDR3 spells CASSMGQGSYGYTF. The CDR3 nucleotides are TGTGCCAGCAGCATGGGACAGGGTAGCTATGGCTACACCTTC.